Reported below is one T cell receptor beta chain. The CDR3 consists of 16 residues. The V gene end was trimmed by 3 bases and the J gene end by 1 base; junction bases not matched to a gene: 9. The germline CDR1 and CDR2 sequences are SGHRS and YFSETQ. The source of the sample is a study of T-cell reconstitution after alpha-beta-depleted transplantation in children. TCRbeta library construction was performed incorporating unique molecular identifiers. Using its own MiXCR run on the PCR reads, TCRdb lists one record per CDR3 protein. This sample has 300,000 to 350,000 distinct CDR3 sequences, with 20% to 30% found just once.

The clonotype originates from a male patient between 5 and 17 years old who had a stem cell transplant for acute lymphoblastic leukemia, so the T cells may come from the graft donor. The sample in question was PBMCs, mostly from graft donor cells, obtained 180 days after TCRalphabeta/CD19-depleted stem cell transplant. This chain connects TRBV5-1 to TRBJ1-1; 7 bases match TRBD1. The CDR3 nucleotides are TGCGCCAGCAGCTGGGGACAGTTGCCGGAGAACACTGAAGCTTTCTTT. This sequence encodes CASSWGQLPENTEAFF.